This TCR beta chain was captured in a study of blood T cell repertoires in COVID-19. Turning to the study itself: The origin of the acute and convalescent COVID-19 samples was the United States, Italy and Spain. From T cells, B-cell-depleted T cells, or PBMCs came the material, which was cDNA or gDNA.

Original methodology: Quantification of nucleated cells was approximated via reference gene primer amplification. Assay used: immunoSEQ multiplex PCR; TCRdb lists only in-frame clones, some missing. V and J calls plus clone size are reproduced from that table; the DNA served to infer D and trimming. The table has roughly 70,000 clones, approximately 90% seen once. The germline V and J ends were trimmed by 5 bases and 0 bases, with 11 bases remaining between them. This CDR3 has 14 amino acids. The germline V gene has CDR1 SNHLY and CDR2 FYNNEI. The source is a woman aged 70-85 years with acute or convalescent COVID-19. What was sequenced was peripheral blood. The J gene is TRBJ2-7, the V gene TRBV2, with D maybe TRBD2 (6 bases). CDR3 bases: TGTGCCAGCAGTTGGGGGGTTTCCTCCTACGAGCAGTACTTC. It translates to CASSWGVSSYEQYF.